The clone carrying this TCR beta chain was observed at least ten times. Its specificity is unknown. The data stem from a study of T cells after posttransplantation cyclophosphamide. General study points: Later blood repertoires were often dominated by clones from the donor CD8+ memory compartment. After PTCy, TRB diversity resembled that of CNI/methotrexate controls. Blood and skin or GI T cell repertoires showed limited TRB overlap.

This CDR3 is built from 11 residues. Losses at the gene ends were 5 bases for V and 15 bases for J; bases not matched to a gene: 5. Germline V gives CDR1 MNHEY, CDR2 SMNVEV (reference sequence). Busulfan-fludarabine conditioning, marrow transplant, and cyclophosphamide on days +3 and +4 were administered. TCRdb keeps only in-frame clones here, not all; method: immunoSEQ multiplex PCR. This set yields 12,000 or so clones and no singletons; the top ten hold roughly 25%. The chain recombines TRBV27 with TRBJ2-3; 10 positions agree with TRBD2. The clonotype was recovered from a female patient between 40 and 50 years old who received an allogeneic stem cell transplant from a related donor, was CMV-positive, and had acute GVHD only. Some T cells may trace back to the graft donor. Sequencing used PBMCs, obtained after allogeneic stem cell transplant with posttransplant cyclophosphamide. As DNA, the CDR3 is TGTGCCAGCAGTAAAGGACTAGCGGTATATTTT. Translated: CASSKGLAVYF.